A selection of T cell receptor beta chains follows, all from one sample in a study of blood T cell repertoires in COVID-19. The repertoire was sequenced with immunoSEQ multiplex PCR; TCRdb's copy has only in-frame clones and lacks some. The data contain 270,000 or so clones, more than 75% of them singletons. Sequencing input: peripheral blood. The receptors here all came from a man aged 40-55 years with active or convalescent COVID-19. CDR3s include the opening cysteine and the closing phenylalanine or tryptophan. The order of the fields is J gene, D gene, V gene, clone size, CDR3 DNA, CDR3 protein. A D gene is named only where the DNA matches it firmly. Clone size is given for some rows only: seen once, a few or many times, or a class if the clone is expanded.

>TRBJ1-1|.|TRBV7-9|.
TGTGCCAGCAGCCTACCACAGGGCCCGAACACTGAAGCTTTCTTT
CASSLPQGPNTEAFF
>TRBJ2-1|.|TRBV19|.
TGTGCCAGTAGTATAGGGGGCCCCCCGGGTTCCAATGAGCAGTTCTTC
CASSIGGPPGSNEQFF
>TRBJ2-1|TRBD1|TRBV5-1|.
TGCGCCAGCAGCTTAGGACAGGGGTACAATGAGCAGTTCTTC
CASSLGQGYNEQFF
>TRBJ2-7|.|TRBV11-3|.
TGTGCCAGCAGCTTAGTAGGGGACTTTACCCATCCCCTTCACTACGAGCAGTACTTC
CASSLVGDFTHPLHYEQYF
>TRBJ2-7|.|TRBV5-1|.
TGCGCCAGCAGCTTGGGTTCCGACTCCGCCTCCTACGAGCAGTACTTC
CASSLGSDSASYEQYF
>TRBJ2-2|TRBD2|TRBV6-5|.
TGTGCCAGCATCTACCGGGCGGGAGCCCCCGGGGAGCTGTTTTTT
CASIYRAGAPGELFF
>TRBJ2-3|.|TRBV19|.
TGTGCCAGTTCCGCTCGGGAGACCGTTAGCACAGATACGCAGTATTTT
CASSARETVSTDTQYF
>TRBJ2-5|TRBD2|TRBV5-8|.
TGTGCCTCAGCTTTACTAGCGGCCCACCTGGAGACCCAGTACTTC
CASALLAAHLETQYF
>TRBJ2-3|.|TRBV19|once
TGTGCCAGTAGAATTTCAGGGGATACGCAGTATTTT
CASRISGDTQYF
>TRBJ1-6|TRBD1|TRBV5-3|.
TGTGCCAGAAGCTCGACCGGGACAGAAGATGGGAGGACGCCACCCCTCCACTTT
CARSSTGTEDGRTPPLHF
>TRBJ2-5|.|TRBV2|.
TGTGCCAGCAGTGAGGTGACAGAACAAGAGACCCAGTACTTC
CASSEVTEQETQYF
>TRBJ1-6|TRBD1|TRBV4-1|.
TGCGCCAGCAGCCAAGAGACAGGGGGCGTTTCACCCCTCCACTTT
CASSQETGGVSPLHF
>TRBJ2-2|TRBD2|TRBV6-6|once
TGTGCCAGCAGTCCCCTAGCGGGAGGGCGGACCGGGGAGCTGTTTTTT
CASSPLAGGRTGELFF
>TRBJ1-4|.|TRBV7-9|.
TGTGCCAGCAACAGGTATGAAAAACTGTTTTTT
CASNRYEKLFF
>TRBJ2-7|.|TRBV9|.
TGTGCCAGCACGACGGGGGAAAGCTCCTACGAGCAGTACTTC
CASTTGESSYEQYF
>TRBJ2-7|.|TRBV12-3/TRBV12-4|.
TGTGCCAGCAGTGGGGACTCTTTCTACGAGCAGTACTTC
CASSGDSFYEQYF
>TRBJ1-1|TRBD1|TRBV15|.
TGTGCCACCAGCAAACCGGGACAGGGGGTGACGGGCACTGAAGCTTTCTTT
CATSKPGQGVTGTEAFF
>TRBJ2-3|TRBD2|TRBV24-1|.
TGTGCCACCAGTCTACTAGCGGGAAATGGCACAGATACGCAGTATTTT
CATSLLAGNGTDTQYF
>TRBJ2-7|TRBD2|TRBV11-1|.
TGTGCCAGCAGGCGGACTAGCGGTGAGTCCTACGAGCAGTACTTC
CASRRTSGESYEQYF
>TRBJ1-2|.|TRBV28|.
TGTGCCAGCAGTTTTCAGGTTCTCACGGGAGGCTACACCTTC
CASSFQVLTGGYTF
>TRBJ2-1|TRBD1|TRBV6-1|.
TGTGCCAGCAGTGACCAGGGGGCAGCGTACAATGAGCAGTTCTTC
CASSDQGAAYNEQFF
>TRBJ2-7|.|TRBV19|.
TGTGCCAGTAGTATCCAGGGTTCCTCCTACGAGCAGTACTTC
CASSIQGSSYEQYF
>TRBJ2-7|TRBD2|TRBV19|.
TGTGCCAGTAGTATGTTTCGAGCGGGAGGGCCCTACGAGCAGTACTTC
CASSMFRAGGPYEQYF
>TRBJ2-3|TRBD1|TRBV6-5|.
TGTGCCAGCGGAAGGGACAGGGACGCAGATACGCAGTATTTT
CASGRDRDADTQYF
>TRBJ2-7|.|TRBV24-1|many
TGTGCCACCAGTGATTTGGACGGTTGGAGGTGGTACTTC
CATSDLDGWRWYF
>TRBJ2-1|.|TRBV7-9|.
TGTGCCAGCAGCTTAGTCGGCCCGAGGGTCGATGAGCAGTTCTTC
CASSLVGPRVDEQFF
>TRBJ2-1|TRBD2|TRBV19|.
TGTGCCAGTAGTATCTTGTTGACTAGCGATGAGCAGTTCTTC
CASSILLTSDEQFF
>TRBJ1-2|.|TRBV27|.
TGTGCCAGCACCCAGAACGCAGGGGCCTCGTGGAACTATGGCTACACCTTC
CASTQNAGASWNYGYTF
>TRBJ1-5|.|TRBV6-1|few
TGTGCCAGCAGTGAACAGGAGGTACAGCCCCAGCATTTT
CASSEQEVQPQHF